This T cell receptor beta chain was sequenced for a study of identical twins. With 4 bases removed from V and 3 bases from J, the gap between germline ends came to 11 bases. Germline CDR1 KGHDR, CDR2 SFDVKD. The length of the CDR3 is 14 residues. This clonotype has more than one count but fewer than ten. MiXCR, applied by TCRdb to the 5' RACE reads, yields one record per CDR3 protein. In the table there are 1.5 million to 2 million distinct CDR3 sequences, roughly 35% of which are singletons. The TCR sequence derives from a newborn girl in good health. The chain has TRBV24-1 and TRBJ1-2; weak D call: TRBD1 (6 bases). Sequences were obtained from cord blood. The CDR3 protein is CATSDRQGYYGYTF. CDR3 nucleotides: TGTGCCACCAGTGACAGGCAGGGGTACTATGGCTACACCTTC.